This TCR beta chain was sequenced in a study of shared clonotypes between healthy human individuals. Splitting of each subset's genomic DNA was done evenly across several immunoSEQ plates. Method: immunoSEQ multiplex PCR; TCRdb's copy keeps in-frame clones and lacks some. The table shows 1.5 million to 2.5 million clones, with less than 95% occurring only once. The naive CD8 fraction comprised CD45RO-negative cells positively selected for CCR7 and excluded terminally differentiated effector memory CD45RA+ cells. Only Caucasian adults living in Nashville, Tennessee made up the donor group. The V and J ends lost 8 bases and 0 bases respectively, with 11 bases between them. The germline CDR1 and CDR2 sequences are GTSNPN and SVGIG (reference sequence). The CDR3 contains 12 residues.

The sequenced sample was naive CD8+ T cells sorted from blood. The V gene is TRBV30, the J gene TRBJ2-7; possible D gene TRBD1, 5 bases. This clonotype originated in a young man in good health. CDR3 sequence reads: CAGKDISYEQYF. In DNA form, the CDR3 reads TGTGCCGGCAAGGACATCTCCTACGAGCAGTACTTC. The whole variable domain, remainder taken from reference TRBV30 and TRBJ2-7, is SQTIHQWPATLVQPVGSPLSLECTVEGTSNPNLYWYRQAAGRGLQLLFYSVGIGQISSEVPQNLSASRPQDRQFILSSKKLLLSDSGFYLCAGKDISYEQYFGPGTRLTVT.